These 17 T cell receptor beta chains were sequenced from one sample in a study of shared clonotypes between healthy human individuals. This table comes from immunoSEQ multiplex PCR, and its TCRdb copy is limited to in-frame clones, with some not included. The sample includes around 2,000,000 clones, about 93% seen only once; the top ten take under 2%. Selected positively for CCR7 and CD45RO-negative, naive CD8 cells excluded terminally differentiated effector memory CD45RA+ cells. Sequencing was done on a sample of naive CD8+ T cells from PBMCs. The source is a young man in good health. Some clones in this sample may be carry-over from other donors' samples.

The chain couples TRBV5-8 to TRBJ1-5; TRBD1 matches 11 bases. Losses at the gene ends were 4 bases for V and 9 bases for J; bases not matched to a gene: 9. Germline V gene lookup returns CDR1 SGHTS and CDR2 YDEGEE. There are 15 residues in the CDR3. The CDR3 is CASSQGTGGHGPQHF. DNA of the CDR3: TGTGCCAGCAGCCAAGGGACAGGGGGACACGGGCCCCAGCATTTT.

The CDR3 here is CASSAGTGGYEKLFF. CDR3 nucleotide sequence: TGTGCCAGCAGCGCCGGGACAGGGGGCTATGAAAAACTGTTTTTT. The chain carries TRBV5-6 and TRBJ1-4, with 12 bases identical to TRBD1. V lost 4 bases and J lost 6; bases outside the gene matches: 4. Germline CDR1 is SGHDT and CDR2 is YYEEEE. CDR3 length: 15 amino acids.

This clone came up once. The genes are TRBV2 and TRBJ2-3; D may be TRBD1 (5 bases). CDR1 is SNHLY and CDR2 is FYNNEI in the germline V gene. There are 13 residues in the CDR3. Deletions cut 7 bases from V and 6 bases from J, with 14 bases between. The CDR3 loop is CASIGWGSDTQYF. Written as DNA, the CDR3 is TGTGCCAGCATTGGATGGGGCAGCGATACGCAGTATTTT.

The chain joins TRBV13 to TRBJ2-5; 9 bases are shared with TRBD1. CDR1 is PRHDT and CDR2 is FYEKMQ in the germline V gene (reference sequence). The CDR3 is made up of 14 amino acids. Trimming took 5 bases from V and 5 from J; bases not matched to a gene: 6. The CDR3 spells CASSATGGGETQYF. The CDR3 DNA reads TGTGCCAGCAGCGCAACAGGGGGCGGTGAGACCCAGTACTTC.

This chain connects TRBV7-3 to TRBJ1-4; TRBD1 aligns across 8 bases. V trimming: 5 bases; J trimming: 5 bases; junction bases outside the gene matches: 16. The CDR3 is 18 amino acids. Germline V gene lookup returns CDR1 SGHTA and CDR2 FQGTGA. Here the CDR3 DNA reads TGTGCCAGCAGCGGCTCGACAGGGGTAGGGGGAGAAAATGAAAAACTGTTTTTT. The encoded protein is CASSGSTGVGGENEKLFF.

This clone has just one count. The rearrangement links TRBV15 to TRBJ2-3, with D possibly being TRBD2 (5 bases). The germline V and J ends were trimmed by 5 bases and 10 bases, with 19 bases remaining between them. Germline loops: CDR1 LNHNV, CDR2 YYDKDF (reference sequence). CDR3 length: 14 residues. The CDR3 sequence is CATSSSWESLAQYF. CDR3 DNA sequence: TGTGCCACCAGCTCAAGTTGGGAGTCGCTCGCGCAGTATTTT. The variable domain in full, with the rest retrieved from reference TRBV15 and TRBJ2-3, is DAMVIQNPRYQVTQFGKPVTLSCSQTLNHNVMYWYQQKSSQAPKLLFHYYDKDFNNEADTPDNFQSRRPNTSFCFLDIRSPGLGDTAMYLCATSSSWESLAQYFGPGTRLTVL.

For the CDR3, the DNA is TGTGCCAGCAGCTTAGTGACTTCCCCAGGGGGAGTCGCTCAGCCCCAGCATTTT. Amino acid sequence: CASSLVTSPGGVAQPQHF. The chain uses TRBV11-3 and TRBJ1-5, with 7 positions matching TRBD1. From germline, CDR1 is SGHNT and CDR2 YENEEA. The trim removed 1 base at V and 6 bases at J, leaving 15 bases unmatched. The CDR3 extends over 18 amino acids. Full variable domain (rest looked up from reference TRBV11-3 and TRBJ1-5): EAGVVQSPRYKIIEKKQPVAFWCNPISGHNTLYWYLQNLGQGPELLIRYENEEAVDDSQLPKDRFSAERLKGVDSTLKIQPAELGDSAVYLCASSLVTSPGGVAQPQHFGDGTRLSIL.

The V gene is TRBV28, the J gene TRBJ2-3; 8 bases match TRBD2. Germline-derived CDR1 and CDR2 are MDHEN and SYDVKM. After removal of 6 bases from V and 8 bases from J, the junction contained 19 bases not matched to a gene. CDR3 size: 17 residues. Here the CDR3 DNA reads TGTGCCAGCAGCTACCAATGGCGGGAGGAGGGTTGGGGTACGCAGTATTTT. It yields the protein CASSYQWREEGWGTQYF.

Worth noting for this clone: The junction differs from germline at one of its ends, possibly a read error. V usage is TRBV7-6 and J usage is TRBJ2-7; possible D gene TRBD1, 6 bases. Germline CDR1 SGHVS, CDR2 FNYEAQ. This CDR3 spans 16 amino acids. The CDR3 loop reads CASSLANRVVMGEQYF. The CDR3 DNA sequence: TGTGCCAGCAGCCTAGCCAACAGGGTAGTGATGGGGGAGCAGTACTTC.

This rearrangement joins TRBV10-3 to TRBJ1-3; 8 bases agree with TRBD1. V gave up 9 bases and J gave up 0 bases; unmatched junction bases: 10. Per the germline V gene, CDR1 is ENHRY and CDR2 is SYGVKD. The CDR3 totals 16 residues. This chain's CDR3 is CAIIRSGTGSGNTIYF. CDR3 DNA sequence: TGTGCCATTATCCGATCCGGGACAGGCTCTGGAAACACCATATATTTT.

The chain recombines TRBV7-8 with TRBJ2-1; 9 nucleotides match TRBD2. With 5 bases clipped from V and 6 bases from J, the junction kept 17 bases outside the gene matches. This CDR3 comprises 18 residues. The germline gives CDR1 SGHVS, CDR2 FQNEAQ. CDR3 in DNA: TGTGCCAGCAGCACCCCGACCCGCCCCAGCGGGAGGTCCAATGAGCAGTTCTTC. It translates to CASSTPTRPSGRSNEQFF.

The J gene is TRBJ1-1, the V gene TRBV9; 7 nucleotides match TRBD1. The V gene end was trimmed by 3 bases and the J gene end by 7 bases; junction bases not matched to a gene: 9. The CDR3 consists of 14 residues. The germline CDR1 and CDR2 sequences are SGDLS and YYNGEE. The CDR3 reads CASSATGRLYEAFF. CDR3 coding DNA: TGTGCCAGCAGCGCGACAGGGCGACTCTATGAAGCTTTCTTT.

The gene calls are TRBV7-3 and TRBJ1-2; D unclear. Deletions cut 3 bases from V and 5 bases from J, with 10 bases between. The CDR3 is 13 residues long. Germline V gives CDR1 SGHTA, CDR2 FQGTGA. CDR3 bases: TGTGCCAGCAGCTTTAAGCTAGGGTATGGCTACACCTTC. Translation: CASSFKLGYGYTF.

In nucleotides, the CDR3 is TGCGCCAGCAGCCAAGCGACGCGGGACTACAATGAGCAGTTCTTC. Encoded protein: CASSQATRDYNEQFF. The chain links TRBV4-1 to TRBJ2-1; D is perhaps TRBD2 (6 bases). From germline, CDR1 is MGHRA and CDR2 YSYEKL. V was shortened by 1 base and J by 3 bases, with 10 bases between the two germline ends. This CDR3 contains 15 residues.

Notes on this clone: Other nucleotide sequences in the sample specify the same CDR3. The chain uses TRBV7-2 and TRBJ2-1; 7 positions agree with TRBD2. The CDR3 sequence is 15 residues long. V lost 0 bases and J lost 2; bases outside the gene matches: 1. Germline V lookup: CDR1 SGHTA, CDR2 FQGNSA. CDR3 sequence reads: CASSLAGGTYNEQFF. CDR3 in DNA: TGTGCCAGCAGCTTAGCGGGAGGGACCTACAATGAGCAGTTCTTC.

The chain links TRBV27 to TRBJ2-1, with 8 bases that match TRBD2. In germline, CDR1 is MNHEY, CDR2 SMNVEV (reference sequence). This CDR3 comprises 13 residues. The trim removed 7 bases at V and 5 bases at J, leaving 4 bases unmatched. For the CDR3, the DNA is TGTGCCAGCAAGCGGGAGAGGAACAATGAGCAGTTCTTC. Its protein product is CASKRERNNEQFF.

The chain employs TRBV11-2 and TRBJ2-5; D is possibly TRBD2 (7 bases). CDR1 and CDR2 from the germline V gene are SGHAT and FQNNGV. This CDR3 comprises 14 residues. The V gene lost 3 bases and the J gene lost 5 bases, with 13 bases spanning the gap. This chain's CDR3 is CASSFGGGRETQYF. The CDR3 bases are TGTGCCAGCAGCTTTGGCGGGGGCCGGGAGACCCAGTACTTC.